The T cell receptor (beta chain) described here comes from a study of identical twins. TCRdb reanalysed the 5' RACE reads using MiXCR and keeps one entry per CDR3 protein. The table has 400,000 to 550,000 distinct CDR3 sequences, roughly a quarter seen once; the top ten hold around 3%. The sample holds a few counts of this clonotype. The CDR3 totals 13 residues. V shed 5 bases, J shed 2 bases, and the junction held 3 bases outside the gene matches. In germline, CDR1 is SGHTA, CDR2 FQGNSA. The data were also submitted as part of a second study, on T cells expressing NK-cell markers.

The TCR sequence derives from a woman aged 18-30 years in good health. V and J are TRBV7-2 and TRBJ2-7; the match to TRBD2 covers 7 bases. Sequencing was done on a sample of CD4+ T cells sorted from blood. CDR3: CASSVGLAYEQYF. The CDR3 DNA reads as TGTGCCAGCAGCGTAGGACTAGCCTACGAGCAGTACTTC.